This TCR beta chain originates from a study of human T cells and chemical hapten exposure. Study details: Read at 6 days, the patch tests placed 0.01% DPC on the upper back.

Authors' processing steps: Individual samples carried between about 23,224 and 700,000 TCRs, with 85,000 to 100,000 as the median. TCRdb re-called the RACE reads through MiXCR, storing one row per CDR3 protein. It is TCRdb's table, rather than the study itself, that gives the V and J calls and clone size. This table holds about 120,000 distinct CDR3 sequences, roughly 13% found once. The sample's time point: pre-sensitization, week 0. Treatment denoted: therapeutic diphenylcyclopropenone sensitization with weekly scalp DPC. The sample holds many counts of this clonotype. The input for sequencing was whole blood, taken in connection with sensitization to the hapten diphenylcyclopropenone (DPC). The sequence came from a woman aged 18-29 years with alopecia areata. Some clones in this sample may be carry-over from other donors' samples.

Here the CDR3 reads CASRTGTKVLGYTF. The CDR3 DNA is TGTGCCAGCAGGACCGGCACAAAAGTGTTGGGCTACACCTTC. This chain links TRBV7-2 with TRBJ1-2; D is unclear. Germline V gene sequence: CDR1 SGHTA, CDR2 FQGNSA. Trimming pared 6 bases from V and 8 bases from J, leaving 19 bases between. CDR3 size: 14 residues.